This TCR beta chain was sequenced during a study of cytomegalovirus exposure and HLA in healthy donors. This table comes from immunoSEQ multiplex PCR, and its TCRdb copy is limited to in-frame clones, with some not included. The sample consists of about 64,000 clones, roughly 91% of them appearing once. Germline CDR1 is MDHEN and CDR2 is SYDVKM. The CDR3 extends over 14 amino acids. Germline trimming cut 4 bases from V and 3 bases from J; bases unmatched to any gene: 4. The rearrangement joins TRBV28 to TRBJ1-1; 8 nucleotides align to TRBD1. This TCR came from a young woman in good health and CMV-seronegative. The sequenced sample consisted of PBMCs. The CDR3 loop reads CASSSTGEDTEAFF. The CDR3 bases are TGTGCCAGCAGTTCGACAGGGGAGGACACTGAAGCTTTCTTT.